The source of this T cell receptor beta chain is a study of blood T cell repertoires in COVID-19. Overall study: Spain, Italy and the United States supplied samples that represented acute and convalescent COVID-19. PBMCs, B-cell-depleted T cells, or T cells were the source of the cDNA or gDNA that made up the material.

Original handling: Reference gene primer amplification gave nucleated cell count estimates. Some clones are missing from TCRdb's copy, which holds only in-frame ones; the method was immunoSEQ multiplex PCR. The D gene and trimming were derived from the DNA, and the V and J assignments and clone size from that table. The data hold about 340,000 clones, with around four fifths observed a single time. The CDR3 is 14 amino acids. V was trimmed by 10 bases and J by 4 bases, leaving 17 bases between them. Germline V gene lookup returns CDR1 MDHEN and CDR2 SYDVKM. The sequenced sample consisted of peripheral blood. This receptor was obtained from a man younger than 40 with active or convalescent COVID-19. The rearrangement joins TRBV28 to TRBJ1-5; D not certain. This CDR3 reads CAIPGSDGNQPQHF. CDR3 bases: TGTGCCATCCCGGGGAGTGACGGGAATCAGCCCCAGCATTTT.